One and the same sample provided the 24 T cell receptor beta chains below, sequenced in a study of T cell responses to AZD1222 COVID-19 vaccine. The data were produced by immunoSEQ multiplex PCR, yet TCRdb's version contains in-frame clones alone and is incomplete. The data hold roughly 120,000 clones, with around 87% observed a single time. The sample in question was peripheral blood, obtained 28 days after the second AZD1222 dose. The receptors here all came from an adult who received the AZD1222 COVID-19 vaccine.

This chain connects TRBV20-1 to TRBJ1-5; 7 bases are a match to TRBD1. CDR3 size: 13 residues. Germline V gene lookup returns CDR1 DFQATT and CDR2 SNEGSKA (reference sequence). The V and J ends lost 3 bases and 4 bases, in that order; junction bases with no gene match: 3. The CDR3 loop is CSASRDSNQPQHF. The CDR3 nucleotides are TGCAGTGCTAGTAGGGACAGTAATCAGCCCCAGCATTTT.

The rearrangement uses TRBV7-6 and TRBJ1-1; 9 positions match TRBD1. J was trimmed by 4 bases and V by 2 bases; bases with no gene match: 5. Germline V gene lookup returns CDR1 SGHVS and CDR2 FNYEAQ. The CDR3 is 15 residues long. In DNA, the CDR3 is TGTGCCAGCAGCTTAAGTTCGGGACAGGGCACTGAAGCTTTCTTT. Translated, it gives CASSLSSGQGTEAFF.

In this sample, this clone turned up a few times. The chain is built from TRBV9 and TRBJ2-3; 8 positions agree with TRBD2. The germline V gene encodes CDR1 SGDLS and CDR2 YYNGEE. V shed 4 bases, J shed 2 bases, and the junction held 15 bases outside the gene matches. This CDR3 comprises 18 residues. CDR3 residues: CASSPSGGGARDTDTQYF. The CDR3 DNA reads TGTGCCAGCAGCCCCTCGGGAGGGGGGGCCCGCGACACAGATACGCAGTATTTT.

The V and J genes are TRBV7-2 and TRBJ2-2; no firm D call. The V and J ends lost 5 bases and 6 bases respectively, with 13 bases between them. The CDR3 contains 14 residues. CDR1 SGHTA and CDR2 FQGNSA come from the germline V gene. CDR3 sequence: CASSLSLGPGELFF. The CDR3, as DNA: TGTGCCAGCAGCCTGTCCCTAGGGCCCGGGGAGCTGTTTTTT.

The DNA of the CDR3 is TGTGCCACCAGTGATCAGGGTCCCACCGGGGAGCTGTTTTTT. Protein sequence: CATSDQGPTGELFF. J is TRBJ2-2 and V is TRBV24-1, with a possible D match to TRBD1 (5 bases). The CDR3 is 14 amino acids. V was pared by 3 bases and J by 4 bases, with 8 bases between. The germline CDR1 and CDR2 sequences are KGHDR and SFDVKD.

Turning to this clone: The sample contains more than one DNA sequence encoding this CDR3. This chain uses TRBV7-2 with TRBJ1-1; D gene uncertain. CDR3 length: 13 amino acids. Germline V gene sequence: CDR1 SGHTA, CDR2 FQGNSA. V lost 1 base to trimming and J lost 1 base, with 4 bases between them. The CDR3 DNA follows: TGTGCCAGCAGCTTAGGCCAGAACACTGAAGCTTTCTTT. Residues: CASSLGQNTEAFF.

The chain recombines TRBV4-2 with TRBJ1-2; D may be TRBD1 (6 bases). V was cut by 2 bases and J by 6 bases, with 13 bases left in between. CDR1 and CDR2 (germline): LGHNA, YNFKEQ. The CDR3 length is 14 residues. CDR3 protein: CASSQTDRNHGYTF. CDR3 bases: TGTGCCAGCAGCCAAACGGACAGAAATCATGGCTACACCTTC.

A few counts support this clone. This rearrangement joins TRBV12-5 to TRBJ1-1; TRBD1 aligns across 7 bases. The CDR3 consists of 13 residues. Looked up from germline, CDR1 is LGHNT and CDR2 is FRNRAP. After removal of 3 bases from V and 7 bases from J, the junction contained 5 bases not matched to a gene. This CDR3 reads CASGLGGGVEAFF. The DNA for the CDR3 is TGTGCTAGTGGTTTAGGAGGGGGCGTTGAAGCTTTCTTT.

This chain connects TRBV7-3 to TRBJ2-2; TRBD2 matches at 11 bases. CDR3 size: 16 residues. The V segment lost 5 bases and the J segment 4 bases; nucleotides outside the gene matches: 6. The germline CDR1 and CDR2 sequences are SGHTA and FQGTGA. The CDR3 region is CASSKWTSGRTGELFF. The CDR3 nucleotides are TGTGCCAGCAGCAAATGGACTAGCGGGCGCACCGGGGAGCTGTTTTTT.

The genes are TRBV6-5 and TRBJ1-1; D gene unclear. V shed 6 bases and J shed 3 bases, with 11 bases lying between them. The CDR3 length is 13 residues. CDR1 and CDR2 (germline): MNHEY, SVGAGI. The CDR3 is CASRRGGDTEAFF. The CDR3 region has the DNA TGTGCCAGCAGACGCGGTGGGGACACTGAAGCTTTCTTT.

This CDR3 reads CASSLREKISPLHF. The CDR3 DNA sequence: TGTGCCAGCAGCTTACGGGAAAAGATTTCACCCCTCCACTTT. The chain carries TRBV7-2 and TRBJ1-6; D is unclear. The germline CDR1 and CDR2 sequences are SGHTA and FQGNSA. Trimming took 2 bases from V and 9 from J, leaving 11 bases between them. The CDR3 loop spans 14 amino acids. The full variable domain, in which reference TRBV7-2 and TRBJ1-6 provide the parts outside the CDR3, is GAGVSQSPSNKVTEKGKDVELRCDPISGHTALYWYRQSLGQGLEFLIYFQGNSAPDKSGLPSDRFSAERTGGSVSTLTIQRTQQEDSAVYLCASSLREKISPLHFGNGTRLTVT.

This chain links TRBV18 with TRBJ2-7; D is tentatively TRBD1 or TRBD2 (5 bases each). Germline-derived CDR1 and CDR2 are KGHSH and LQKENI. CDR3 size: 14 residues. V lost 2 bases to trimming and J lost 2 bases, with 10 bases between them. CDR3 protein: CASSPRPGPYEQYF. CDR3 sequence (DNA): TGTGCCAGCTCACCAAGGCCGGGACCCTACGAGCAGTACTTC. Together with reference TRBV18 and TRBJ2-7, the CDR3 gives the full variable domain: NAGVMQNPRHLVRRRGQEARLRCSPMKGHSHVYWYRQLPEEGLKFMVYLQKENIIDESGMPKERFSAEFPKEGPSILRIQQVVRGDSAAYFCASSPRPGPYEQYFGPGTRLTVT.

This clone has just one count. This chain links TRBV4-2 with TRBJ2-3; 8 nucleotides agree with TRBD2. J was trimmed by 6 bases and V by 4 bases; bases with no gene match: 9. This CDR3 is 15 amino acids long. Germline V CDR1 and CDR2: LGHNA, YNFKEQ. The CDR3 reads CASSPLGGEVDTQYF. In nucleotides, the CDR3 is TGTGCCAGCAGCCCGCTCGGGGGGGAAGTGGATACGCAGTATTTT.

The chain carries TRBV18 and TRBJ2-1; the match to TRBD2 covers 9 bases. Per germline, CDR1 KGHSH and CDR2 LQKENI. The CDR3 runs to 17 residues. Trimming took 0 bases from V and 6 from J; bases not matched to a gene: 9. The CDR3, as DNA: TGTGCCAGCTCACCACCGACGGGGCGGGGGGGCATCAATGAGCAGTTCTTC. Protein: CASSPPTGRGGINEQFF.

J is TRBJ2-1 and V is TRBV11-3; 13 nucleotides agree with TRBD2. The CDR3 is 14 residues long. The germline V gene has CDR1 SGHNT and CDR2 YENEEA. The V and J ends lost 7 bases and 7 bases, in that order; junction bases with no gene match: 4. The CDR3 coding sequence is TGTGCCAGCAAACTAGCGGGGGGGCGAAATGAGCAGTTCTTC. Its protein product is CASKLAGGRNEQFF.

The chain joins TRBV12-2 to TRBJ2-7; the tabulated D call, TRBD2, remains unverified against the DNA. TRBV12-2 is a pseudogene segment. The CDR3 covers 17 residues. The CDR3 sequence: CASRSPGPLAGGYEQYF. CDR3 nucleotides: TGTGCAAGTCGATCTCCCGGCCCGTTGGCGGGAGGGTACGAGCAGTACTTC.

With respect to this clone: Other DNA variants within this sample encode the same CDR3. The chain employs TRBV5-1 and TRBJ2-7; D perhaps matches TRBD2 (5 bases). Trimming pared 2 bases from V and 0 bases from J, leaving 9 bases between. The CDR3 length is 14 residues. Germline-derived CDR1 and CDR2 are SGHRS and YFSETQ. CDR3 loop: CASSLQGSSYEQYF. The CDR3, as DNA: TGCGCCAGCAGCTTACAAGGGAGCTCCTACGAGCAGTACTTC.

This clone appeared a single time. The chain recombines TRBV6-2 or TRBV6-3 with TRBJ1-4; D is ambiguous. Between the trimmed V and J ends, which lost 1 base and 8 bases, there was a span of 8 bases. The CDR3 covers 13 residues. The germline V gene encodes CDR1 MNHEY and CDR2 SVGEGT. In nucleotides, the CDR3 is TGTGCCAGCAGTTACTACTTCGGGGAAAAACTGTTTTTT. This translates into CASSYYFGEKLFF.

Written as DNA, the CDR3 is TGTGCCAGCAGTCTCCCCTCTGTCTACGAGCAGTACTTC. It codes for CASSLPSVYEQYF. The gene calls are TRBV28 and TRBJ2-7, with D unresolved. CDR3 length: 13 amino acids. Germline loops: CDR1 MDHEN, CDR2 SYDVKM. V lost 5 bases to trimming and J lost 3 bases, with 11 bases between them.

This chain connects TRBV14 to TRBJ2-5; 9 bases map to TRBD2. The J segment lost 4 bases and the V segment lost 0 bases, leaving 9 bases of the junction unmatched. This CDR3 comprises 17 residues. Germline V gene data show CDR1 as SGHDN and CDR2 as FVKESK. CDR3 nucleotide sequence: TGTGCCAGCAGCCAAGAAAGACTAGCGGCAGGTTTAGAGACCCAGTACTTC. It encodes CASSQERLAAGLETQYF. The full variable domain, rest sourced from reference TRBV14 and TRBJ2-5, is EAGVTQFPSHSVIEKGQTVTLRCDPISGHDNLYWYRRVMGKEIKFLLHFVKESKQDESGMPNNRFLAERTGGTYSTLKVQPAELEDSGVYFCASSQERLAAGLETQYFGPGTRLLVL.

The V gene is TRBV7-9, the J gene TRBJ1-6; the match to TRBD1 covers 8 bases. Germline V CDR1 and CDR2: SEHNR, FQNEAQ (reference sequence). The CDR3 length is 15 residues. V shed 3 bases and J 5 bases; nucleotides not matched to a gene: 3. The CDR3 spells CASSLGQVDNSPLHF. CDR3 DNA sequence: TGTGCCAGCAGCTTGGGACAGGTCGATAATTCACCCCTCCACTTT.

This clone was observed once. V is TRBV3-1 (or the pseudogene TRBV3-2) and J is TRBJ1-6; D is possibly TRBD1 (5 bases). Trimming shortened V by 6 bases and J by 16 bases, and 16 bases separated the two germline ends. Germline CDR1 LGHDT, CDR2 YNNKEL (reference sequence). The CDR3 covers 12 residues. The DNA of the CDR3 is TGTGCCAGCAGGCGGGACTCCAAAAGACTCCACTTT. Translation gives CASRRDSKRLHF.

The chain combines TRBV3-1 (or the pseudogene TRBV3-2) with TRBJ2-1; D unclear. Germline CDR1 is LGHDT and CDR2 is YNNKEL (reference sequence). This CDR3 has 13 residues. V lost 0 bases to trimming and J lost 5 bases, with 5 bases between them. CDR3 DNA sequence: TGTGCCAGCAGCCAAGATCTAAACAATGAGCAGTTCTTC. Encoded protein: CASSQDLNNEQFF.

J is TRBJ2-1 and V is TRBV9; D is uncertain. Trimming left V 3 bases short and J 0 bases short, with 1 base between. The germline gives CDR1 SGDLS, CDR2 YYNGEE. CDR3 length equals 12 residues. The CDR3 region has the DNA TGTGCCAGCAGCGGCTCCTACAATGAGCAGTTCTTC. Translating gives CASSGSYNEQFF.